The subject of this entry is one T cell receptor beta chain. A much larger clone differs by one base, so this may be a read error. The CDR3 has 13 residues. CDR1 and CDR2 (germline): SGHRS, YFSETQ. Genomic DNA acted as the template from which TCR beta VDJ combination and CDR3 sequence profiling were carried out. MiXCR, applied by TCRdb to the reads, yields one record per CDR3 protein. The sample holds some 140,000 distinct CDR3 sequences, around two fifths seen once. These data belong to a study of CD8+CD57+ T cells in acquired aplastic anemia. The sample taken for sequencing was sorted CD4+, CD8+, or CD8+CD57+ T cells (not recorded which) from PBMCs. The chain recombines TRBV5-1 with TRBJ1-4; D uncertain. The sequence came from a human donor in good health, serving as a control. The CDR3 DNA is TGCGCCAGCAGCCCCGACAATTACGAAAAACTGTCTTTT. As protein: CASSPDNYEKLSF.